This is a list of T cell receptor beta chains from one sample in a study of shared clonotypes between healthy human individuals. Clones were read by immunoSEQ multiplex PCR, and TCRdb kept only the in-frame ones, dropping some. The table shows 800,000 to 950,000 clones, with roughly 96% occurring only once. Sequencing was carried out using naive CD8+ T cells sorted from blood. These receptors all come from a man between 25 and 39 years old in good health. Both conserved end residues are part of each CDR3. D genes are given only for firm matches. Some rows have no size entry. The others give once, few or many, or a class for an expanded clone.

j_call v_call d_call clone_size cdr3_aa cdr3_nt
TRBJ2-7 TRBV27 TRBD1 - CASSLGRGQSFEQYF TGTGCCAGCAGTTTAGGACGGGGACAGTCTTTCGAGCAGTACTTC
TRBJ2-1 TRBV30 - - CACPFLNSMGKERFF TGTGCCTGTCCTTTCCTCAACTCGATGGGGAAAGAAAGGTTCTTC
TRBJ2-3 TRBV27 - - CASSLTTIPDTQYF TGTGCCAGCAGTTTAACCACGATTCCAGATACGCAGTATTTT
TRBJ1-5 TRBV7-9 - - CASSLGNSGTVQPQHF TGTGCCAGCAGCTTAGGTAATTCAGGGACGGTTCAGCCCCAGCATTTT
TRBJ1-3 TRBV7-6 - - CASSPSPGNTIYF TGTGCCAGCAGCCCCTCCCCAGGAAACACCATATATTTT
TRBJ1-5 TRBV28 - once CASTVYGNQPQHF TGTGCCAGCACAGTCTACGGCAATCAGCCCCAGCATTTT
TRBJ2-1 TRBV7-8 - - CASSLLVPRPSSYNEQFF TGTGCCAGCAGCTTACTTGTTCCGCGGCCGAGCTCCTACAATGAGCAGTTCTTC
TRBJ2-3 TRBV5-1 - - CASSWTVALIDTQYF TGCGCCAGCAGCTGGACGGTGGCTCTCATCGATACGCAGTATTTT
TRBJ2-5 TRBV27 - once CASSSTIKETQYF TGTGCCAGCAGTTCAACTATAAAAGAGACCCAGTACTTC
TRBJ1-1 TRBV30 - - CAWSVRGVNTEAFF TGTGCCTGGAGTGTTCGGGGAGTGAACACTGAAGCTTTCTTT
TRBJ2-7 TRBV7-9 TRBD2 - CASSLAGGTYEQYF TGTGCCAGCAGCCTAGCGGGAGGGACCTACGAGCAGTACTTC